These 31 T cell receptor beta chains were sequenced from one sample in a study of blood T cell repertoires in COVID-19. Assay: immunoSEQ multiplex PCR; the TCRdb copy retains only in-frame clones and omits some. The sample carries about 200,000 clones, around 86% recorded once. Sample: PBMCs or T cells enriched from blood (not recorded which). The receptors shown here come from a man in his forties with acute COVID-19.

The chain carries TRBV5-1 and TRBJ1-4; 7 bases match TRBD1. The CDR3 runs 21 residues. CDR1 is SGHRS, CDR2 YFSETQ, per germline. J was trimmed by 0 bases and V by 4 bases; bases with no gene match: 21. For the CDR3, the DNA is TGCGCCAGCAGCCCTCAACCGGTCCTACAGGGGACATTTGCAACTAATGAAAAACTGTTTTTT. Residues: CASSPQPVLQGTFATNEKLFF.

The genes are TRBV11-2 and TRBJ1-6; D uncertain. V was shortened by 1 base and J by 4 bases, with 8 bases between the two germline ends. This CDR3 contains 15 residues. Per the germline V gene, CDR1 is SGHAT and CDR2 is FQNNGV. In nucleotides, the CDR3 is TGTGCCAGCAGCTTAGTCGTCCAGTATAATTCACCCCTCCACTTT. Translated: CASSLVVQYNSPLHF.

The V gene is TRBV9, the J gene TRBJ2-1; TRBD2 aligns across 14 bases. The CDR3 covers 15 residues. From germline, CDR1 is SGDLS and CDR2 YYNGEE. V shed 2 bases and J 10 bases; nucleotides not matched to a gene: 5. The CDR3 loop is CASSVGTSGSSEQFF. The CDR3 DNA reads TGTGCCAGCAGCGTTGGGACTAGCGGGAGTTCCGAGCAGTTCTTC.

The V gene is TRBV11-2, the J gene TRBJ2-1; tentatively, D is TRBD2 (6 bases). This CDR3 is built from 16 residues. Per germline, CDR1 SGHAT and CDR2 FQNNGV. Trimming stripped 1 base from V and 4 bases from J, with 14 bases between. This chain's CDR3 is CASSLVGGAIYNEQFF. The CDR3 DNA sequence: TGTGCCAGCAGCTTAGTCGGCGGGGCCATTTACAATGAGCAGTTCTTC.

This rearrangement joins TRBV6-5 to TRBJ1-5; 8 nucleotides line up with TRBD1. CDR3 length equals 14 residues. Germline V lookup: CDR1 MNHEY, CDR2 SVGAGI. V dropped 4 bases and J dropped 2; count of bases not matched to a gene: 1. The CDR3 loop is CASSSGGGNQPQHF. In nucleotides, the CDR3 is TGTGCCAGCAGTTCAGGGGGCGGCAATCAGCCCCAGCATTTT.

This chain joins TRBV2 and TRBJ2-3, with 11 positions matching TRBD2. CDR1 is SNHLY, CDR2 FYNNEI, per germline. This CDR3 contains 14 residues. Unmatched junction bases numbered 4, after V lost 6 bases and J lost 5 bases. The CDR3 nucleotides are TGTGCCAGCAGCCCGGGACTAGCGGTAGATACGCAGTATTTT. Protein sequence: CASSPGLAVDTQYF.

This clone was counted only a few times. The V call is TRBV7-3, the J call TRBJ2-3; tentative D call: TRBD1 (6 bases). Trimming shortened V by 7 bases and J by 5 bases, and 10 bases separated the two germline ends. The CDR3 extends over 12 amino acids. CDR1 and CDR2 (germline): SGHTA, FQGTGA. This CDR3 reads CASTTGQDTQYF. DNA of the CDR3: TGTGCCAGCACTACAGGGCAAGATACGCAGTATTTT. Based on the CDR3 plus reference TRBV7-3 and TRBJ2-3, the full variable domain is GAGVSQTPSNKVTEKGKYVELRCDPISGHTALYWYRQSLGQGPEFLIYFQGTGAADDSGLPNDRFFAVRPEGSVSTLKIQRTERGDSAVYLCASTTGQDTQYFGPGTRLTVL.

This chain uses TRBV15 with TRBJ2-7; D unclear. Germline V gene lookup returns CDR1 LNHNV and CDR2 YYDKDF (reference sequence). V was shortened by 1 base and J by 7 bases, with 11 bases between the two germline ends. The CDR3 contains 13 residues. The CDR3 sequence: CATSRVRSPEQYF. The CDR3 nucleotides are TGTGCCACCAGCAGAGTGCGAAGCCCTGAGCAGTACTTC.

This clone was recorded only once. This chain uses TRBV6-6 with TRBJ2-7; TRBD1 might be the D (5 bases). V lost 7 bases and J lost 5, with 21 bases in between. The CDR3 runs 15 residues. The germline CDR1 and CDR2 sequences are MNHNY and SVGAGI (reference sequence). The CDR3 nucleotides read TGTGCCAGCACCGACTTAGGGGTCGTGAGCCACGAGCAGTACTTC. Its protein is CASTDLGVVSHEQYF.

The CDR3 is CASSAASGWETHYEQYF. CDR3 nucleotides: TGTGCCAGCAGCGCGGCTAGCGGGTGGGAGACTCACTACGAGCAGTACTTC. The chain has TRBV7-6 and TRBJ2-7, with 8 bases matching TRBD2. The germline V gene encodes CDR1 SGHVS and CDR2 FNYEAQ. Unmatched junction bases numbered 15, after V lost 5 bases and J lost 3 bases. This CDR3 has 17 amino acids.

The chain carries TRBV11-2 and TRBJ1-5; 7 nucleotides line up with TRBD1. V was clipped by 0 bases and J by 5 bases; unmatched bases: 4. The CDR3 consists of 15 residues. Germline V gene lookup returns CDR1 SGHAT and CDR2 FQNNGV. CDR3 sequence reads: CASSLEGQSHQPQHF. CDR3 nucleotide sequence: TGTGCCAGCAGCTTAGAGGGACAGTCGCATCAGCCCCAGCATTTT. Based on the CDR3 plus reference TRBV11-2 and TRBJ1-5, the full variable domain is EAGVAQSPRYKIIEKRQSVAFWCNPISGHATLYWYQQILGQGPKLLIQFQNNGVVDDSQLPKDRFSAERLKGVDSTLKIQPAKLEDSAVYLCASSLEGQSHQPQHFGDGTRLSIL.

This clone was picked up many times. The chain combines TRBV10-2 with TRBJ2-1, with D perhaps matching TRBD2 (6 bases). The CDR3 extends over 15 amino acids. The V end lost 6 bases, the J end lost 1 base, and 13 bases lay between the germline ends. The germline CDR1 and CDR2 sequences are WSHSY and SAAADI. CDR3 sequence (DNA): TGCGCCAGCAGCACCGGGACTCTATCCTACAATGAGCAGTTCTTC. Encoded protein: CASSTGTLSYNEQFF.

The rearrangement joins TRBV7-2 to TRBJ2-3; 8 bases agree with TRBD2. The V and J ends lost 1 base and 4 bases, in that order; junction bases with no gene match: 1. The germline gives CDR1 SGHTA, CDR2 FQGNSA. This CDR3 is built from 14 residues. As DNA, the CDR3 is TGTGCCAGCAGCTTAGGCGGGGGGTCAGATACGCAGTATTTT. Encoded protein: CASSLGGGSDTQYF.

The V call is TRBV4-3, the J call TRBJ2-4; 8 bases fit TRBD2. The CDR3 is 20 amino acids. Losses at the gene ends were 1 base for V and 0 bases for J; bases not matched to a gene: 14. Germline CDR1 is LGHNA and CDR2 is YSLEER. The DNA for the CDR3 is TGCGCCAGCAGCCAAGGTACTAGCGGTACCCTGTCCCTAGCCAAAAACATTCAGTACTTC. The encoded protein is CASSQGTSGTLSLAKNIQYF.

The DNA of the CDR3 is TGTGCCAGCAGCTCTTGGGGCGGGAGAGCAGATACGCAGTATTTT. It is translated as CASSSWGGRADTQYF. The chain combines TRBV7-2 with TRBJ2-3; 7 nucleotides agree with TRBD2. Germline lookup yields CDR1 SGHTA and CDR2 FQGNSA. Trimming took 4 bases from V and 4 from J; bases not matched to a gene: 8. This CDR3 comprises 15 residues.

This clone was observed a few times. This chain's CDR3 is CASSLGDRDANEQFF. The CDR3 DNA is TGCGCCAGCAGCTTGGGGGACAGGGATGCCAATGAGCAGTTCTTC. This sequence joins TRBV5-1 and TRBJ2-1; 9 nucleotides line up with TRBD1. V lost 0 bases to trimming and J lost 6 bases; unmatched junction nucleotides: 4. The CDR3 has 15 residues. CDR1 SGHRS and CDR2 YFSETQ come from the germline V gene.

In its sample, this clone was seen a few times. This chain links TRBV27 with TRBJ2-7; D possibly corresponds to TRBD2 (5 bases). Trimming shortened V by 3 bases and J by 7 bases, and 13 bases separated the two germline ends. The CDR3 totals 13 residues. Germline V gene sequence: CDR1 MNHEY, CDR2 SMNVEV (reference sequence). The CDR3: CASSLDFPGEQYF. Here the CDR3 DNA reads TGTGCCAGCAGTTTGGACTTTCCGGGAGAGCAGTACTTC.

This sequence joins TRBV4-3 and TRBJ1-1, with a weak D call TRBD1 (5 bases). The germline gives CDR1 LGHNA, CDR2 YSLEER. The CDR3 sequence is 15 residues long. Deletions cut 0 bases from V and 1 base from J, with 9 bases between. CDR3 sequence reads: CASSQDWGENTEAFF. The CDR3 DNA sequence: TGCGCCAGCAGCCAAGATTGGGGGGAGAACACTGAAGCTTTCTTT.

The rearrangement joins TRBV2 to TRBJ2-7; possibly TRBD2 for D (7 bases). Germline CDR1 and CDR2: SNHLY and FYNNEI. The CDR3 loop spans 15 amino acids. Trimming cost V 2 bases and J 6 bases, with 17 bases left between them. Here the CDR3 reads CASSEIIQGGGEQYF. CDR3 sequence (DNA): TGTGCCAGCAGTGAAATTATCCAGGGAGGGGGCGAGCAGTACTTC.

V gene TRBV19 combines with J gene TRBJ2-1, with 9 bases lining up with TRBD2. Trimming took 4 bases from V and 4 from J; bases not matched to a gene: 5. The germline gives CDR1 LNHDA, CDR2 SQIVND (reference sequence). The CDR3 is 15 residues long. CDR3 nucleotides: TGTGCCAGTAGTAGCCGGCTAGCGGGGTACAATGAGCAGTTCTTC. Protein product: CASSSRLAGYNEQFF.

J is TRBJ1-2 and V is TRBV30, with D possibly matching TRBD1 (6 bases). This CDR3 is built from 12 residues. The germline CDR1 and CDR2 sequences are GTSNPN and SVGIG (reference sequence). Trimming left V 3 bases short and J 7 bases short, with 12 bases between. CDR3 in amino acids: CAWRTAGAGYTF. The CDR3 nucleotides are TGTGCCTGGAGGACGGCAGGGGCTGGCTACACCTTC.

This chain joins TRBV19 and TRBJ2-1; D might be TRBD2 (6 bases). Germline V lookup: CDR1 LNHDA, CDR2 SQIVND (reference sequence). With 4 bases removed from V and 8 bases from J, the gap between germline ends came to 9 bases. The CDR3 totals 12 residues. CDR3 nucleotide sequence: TGTGCCAGTAGTAGGTGGGGGGATGAGCAGTTCTTC. Encoded protein: CASSRWGDEQFF.

The chain couples TRBV27 to TRBJ2-7; 11 bases align to TRBD2. Germline values: CDR1 MNHEY, CDR2 SMNVEV (reference sequence). The CDR3 has 17 amino acids. V shed 5 bases and J 4 bases; nucleotides not matched to a gene: 13. The CDR3 protein is CASSPRTGLAGEYEQYF. As DNA, the CDR3 is TGTGCCAGCAGTCCAAGGACAGGACTAGCGGGTGAATACGAGCAGTACTTC.

V is TRBV7-3 and J is TRBJ2-1, with 11 bases matching TRBD2. The germline CDR1 and CDR2 sequences are SGHTA and FQGTGA. The CDR3 is made up of 16 amino acids. After removal of 5 bases from V and 2 bases from J, the junction contained 5 bases not matched to a gene. CDR3 nucleotides: TGTGCCAGCAGCATGACTAGCGGGACTCCCTACAATGAGCAGTTCTTC. Its protein is CASSMTSGTPYNEQFF.

The genes are TRBV10-3 and TRBJ2-3; D uncertain. Trimming took off 0 bases at V and 0 bases at J, with 7 bases between the two ends. The germline V gene has CDR1 ENHRY and CDR2 SYGVKD. The CDR3 consists of 15 residues. The CDR3 loop reads CAISESPTSTDTQYF. The CDR3 bases are TGTGCCATCAGTGAGTCCCCCACTAGCACAGATACGCAGTATTTT.

The genes are TRBV6-5 and TRBJ2-1; 7 bases map to TRBD1. Germline V gene data show CDR1 as MNHEY and CDR2 as SVGAGI. The J segment lost 7 bases and the V segment lost 7 bases, leaving 7 bases of the junction unmatched. This CDR3 has 13 amino acids. CDR3 bases: TGTGCCAGCATGAACAGGGGATCGAATGAGCAGTTCTTC. It specifies CASMNRGSNEQFF.

This clone was observed a handful of times. This chain joins TRBV27 and TRBJ2-3, with D perhaps TRBD1 (5 bases). In germline, CDR1 is MNHEY, CDR2 SMNVEV (reference sequence). This CDR3 has 13 residues. The V end lost 7 bases, the J end lost 9 bases, and 17 bases lay between the germline ends. The CDR3, as DNA: TGTGCCAGCAACCAGGGTCTCAGTTCGACGCAGTATTTT. Its protein is CASNQGLSSTQYF.

The CDR3 here is CATSDPRIQAGGPAGELFF. Here the CDR3 DNA reads TGTGCCACCAGTGATCCGAGGATTCAAGCGGGAGGGCCGGCCGGGGAGCTGTTTTTT. The genes are TRBV24-1 and TRBJ2-2; TRBD2 matches 10 bases. Germline V CDR1 and CDR2: KGHDR, SFDVKD. V lost 3 bases, J lost 6 bases, and 15 bases stayed unmatched. This CDR3 has 19 amino acids.

V is TRBV11-2 and J is TRBJ1-1, with 9 bases lining up with TRBD1. The germline CDR1 and CDR2 sequences are SGHAT and FQNNGV. The V gene end was trimmed by 5 bases and the J gene end by 1 base; junction bases not matched to a gene: 5. The CDR3 extends over 15 amino acids. CDR3 sequence: CASSRDRAKNTEAFF. DNA for the CDR3: TGTGCCAGCAGCCGGGACAGGGCTAAGAACACTGAAGCTTTCTTT.

This chain joins TRBV10-3 and TRBJ2-5; perhaps TRBD1 as D (5 bases). V was pared by 2 bases and J by 2 bases, with 9 bases between. Germline assignment: CDR1 ENHRY and CDR2 SYGVKD. CDR3 size: 14 residues. The CDR3 loop is CAISEGAGQETQYF. The CDR3 DNA follows: TGTGCCATCAGTGAGGGGGCAGGGCAAGAGACCCAGTACTTC.

In this sample, this clone turned up once. The chain is built from TRBV4-1 and TRBJ2-1; TRBD2 aligns across 7 bases. Germline V lookup: CDR1 MGHRA, CDR2 YSYEKL. This CDR3 has 13 residues. V shed 1 base, J shed 8 bases, and the junction held 2 bases outside the gene matches. The CDR3: CASSQVGGYEQFF. The CDR3 region has the DNA TGCGCCAGCAGCCAAGTGGGGGGGTATGAGCAGTTCTTC.